Listed below are T cell receptor beta chains from one sample, sequenced in a study of Ad26.COV2.S vaccination and SARS-CoV-2 variants. Libraries were prepared by immunoSEQ multiplex PCR; TCRdb keeps only in-frame clonotypes and omits some of them. Among roughly 500,000 clones listed, 89% were seen once. The sequenced sample was peripheral blood, obtained in a trial of Ad26.COV2.S vaccine versus placebo. These receptors were collected from a person aged 18 to 65 who received the Ad26.COV2.S COVID-19 vaccine or a placebo. Each CDR3 is given without its conserved first and last residue.

TRBV5-5	TRBJ1-6	ASSFSDSPLH
TRBV3-1/TRBV3-2	TRBJ2-7	ASSDITYEQY
TRBV27	TRBJ2-1	ASSLQASGRATYTDEQF
TRBV27	TRBJ2-5	ASSPMPTGLRETQY
TRBV7-2	TRBJ1-2	ASRSPGTGNYGYT
TRBV24-1	TRBJ2-3	ATSDLQMETSGRGADTQY
TRBV15	TRBJ1-5	ATSLGGAVGNQPQH
TRBV10-2	TRBJ1-2	ASSESHSGDGYT
TRBV6-5	TRBJ2-6	ASSYSMLPGANVLT
TRBV7-2	TRBJ2-5	ASSLLGPSLRETQY
TRBV3-1/TRBV3-2	TRBJ2-4	ASSPRRGRGGNIQY
TRBV3-1/TRBV3-2	TRBJ2-2	ASSPLSTGELF
TRBV5-1	TRBJ2-5	ASSSGTSPETQY
TRBV27	TRBJ1-2	ASSSYGQAYGYT
TRBV3-1/TRBV3-2	TRBJ2-1	ASSQGRREAYNEQF
TRBV15	TRBJ1-3	ATSRDIRGNTIY
TRBV6-2/TRBV6-3	TRBJ1-2	ASSYSTGKGGYT
TRBV2	TRBJ1-2	ASSESGGYGYT
TRBV24-1	TRBJ1-2	ATSDSGQGRVGYT
TRBV5-6	TRBJ2-1	ASSEGPGNNEQF
TRBV28	TRBJ2-1	ASSFFLPPGEQF
TRBV5-6	TRBJ1-3	ASSLTGKAGNTIY
TRBV6-6	TRBJ2-1	AVGTGGKF
TRBV5-1	TRBJ2-3	ASSPLAASTDTQY
TRBV27	TRBJ1-5	ASSLSGVQPQH
TRBV5-1	TRBJ2-5	ASSLADRGETQY
TRBV7-9	TRBJ1-6	ASSPSTGNNSPLH
TRBV27	TRBJ1-2	ASSLGKGYYGYT
TRBV5-4	TRBJ1-4	ASSLGPEYNEKLF
TRBV28	TRBJ1-3	ASSLGQGGSGNTIY
TRBV2	TRBJ1-2	ASKGVTGANYGYT
TRBV11-3	TRBJ2-2	ASSFHTGELF
TRBV3-1/TRBV3-2	TRBJ1-1	ASSQESPTIGAF
TRBV7-2	TRBJ2-7	ASSSRESSGDHYEQY
TRBV4-3	TRBJ2-3	ASSQGVAGIPDTQY
TRBV7-8	TRBJ2-3	ASSPSTDTQY
TRBV7-9	TRBJ1-1	ASSYRVMTEAF
TRBV6-5	TRBJ2-7	ASSGGFRSLEQY
TRBV7-9	TRBJ2-7	ASSPPRDSPFLY
TRBV7-3	TRBJ1-1	ASSSRGYGEAF
TRBV12-3/TRBV12-4	TRBJ2-5	ASRVGPQETQY
TRBV18	TRBJ1-1	ASSPRGLGTEAF
TRBV9	TRBJ2-1	ASSDGSSYNEQF
TRBV5-6	TRBJ1-2	ASRGWYGYT
TRBV5-8	TRBJ2-1	ASSLVGGSSGNEQF
TRBV19	TRBJ1-2	ASTPPLGDYGYT
TRBV7-2	TRBJ2-1	ASSLAFSASSYNEQF
TRBV7-8	TRBJ2-5	ASSLETWDKQETQY
TRBV15	TRBJ2-1	ATSSALLAGGRYNEQF
TRBV5-6	TRBJ1-4	ASSPSGWGLEDEKLF